The TCR beta chain described here comes from a study of T cell responses to AZD1222 COVID-19 vaccine. General observations from the study: The sample set comprised mostly white British donors with more females, and clonal diversity was possibly underestimated. Nearly half of spike-specific TCRs reportedly go after variant regions that carry no mutations.

The table came from immunoSEQ multiplex PCR; TCRdb's copy has only in-frame clones and leaves some out. The table includes tens of thousands of clones, 83% detected once. CDR3 size: 15 residues. The germline CDR1 and CDR2 sequences are KGHSH and LQKENI. V lost 0 bases and J 2 bases, leaving 7 bases between the germline ends. This clone was recorded once. The antigen is undetermined. Sequencing was performed on peripheral blood, taken on day 0 of AZD1222 vaccination. The chain uses TRBV18 and TRBJ2-2, with D hard to call. This clonotype was obtained from an adult in good health. The CDR3 nucleotides read TGTGCCAGCTCACCACCAGGAGCTAACACCGGGGAGCTGTTTTTT. Residues: CASSPPGANTGELFF.